This TCR beta chain derives from a study of molecular identifiers for immune sequencing clone quantification. Study results and limitations: With a barcode shared among identical TCR molecules, highly expanded clone sizes could be underestimated.

V lost 4 bases and J 5 bases, leaving 14 bases between the germline ends. The germline V gene encodes CDR1 SGHVS and CDR2 FNYEAQ. The CDR3 runs to 14 residues. The table lists this clonotype with many counts. The antigen is undetermined. MiXCR, run by TCRdb on the PCR reads, gives a single entry per CDR3 protein. The repertoire holds hundreds of thousands of distinct CDR3 sequences, with about 25% as singletons. What was sequenced was naive CD8+ T cells from blood, with Jurkat cell RNA spiked in. Specified subset: FACS-sorted CD8+CD4-CCR7+CD45RA+ naive T cells. The source of this sequence is a human donor in good health. Some libraries in this study had Jurkat cell RNA spiked in. V gene TRBV7-6 combines with J gene TRBJ2-5; D gene uncertain. Written as DNA, the CDR3 is TGTGCCAGCAGCTCCGGTCTCGGCCCTGAGACCCAGTACTTC. Translation: CASSSGLGPETQYF.